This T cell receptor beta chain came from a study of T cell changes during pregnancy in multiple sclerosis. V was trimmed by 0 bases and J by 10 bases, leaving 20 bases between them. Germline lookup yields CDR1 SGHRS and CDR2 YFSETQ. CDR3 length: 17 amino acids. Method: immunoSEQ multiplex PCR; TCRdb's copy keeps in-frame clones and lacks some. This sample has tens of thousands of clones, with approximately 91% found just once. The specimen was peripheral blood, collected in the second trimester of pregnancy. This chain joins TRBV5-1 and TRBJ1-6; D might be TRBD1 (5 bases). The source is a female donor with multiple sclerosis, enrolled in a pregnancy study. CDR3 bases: TGCGCCAGCAGCTTGGGAGTATCGAGCAGGGCCAGGTCACCCCTCCACTTT. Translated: CASSLGVSSRARSPLHF.